The clone carrying this T cell receptor (beta chain) was observed many times. Its antigen is unknown. The CDR3 is made up of 18 amino acids. Germline-derived CDR1 and CDR2 are SGHTA and FQGNSA. Germline trimming cut 1 base from V and 3 bases from J; bases unmatched to any gene: 12. This entry belongs to a study of T cell repertoires in cytomegalovirus infection. The overall study: Shared public TCR beta signatures pointed to both CMV infection and a matching HLA type.

TCRdb reprocessed the reads via MiXCR and lists one record per CDR3 protein. Among around 320,000 distinct CDR3 sequences listed, approximately 9.5% were seen once. Study-wide results and limits: Cumulated frequencies of public TCR beta families served to identify carriers of CMV plus the relevant HLA. HLA-C-restricted CMV-specific TCR beta clonotypes prevailed in the ex vivo response.

The J gene is TRBJ2-1, the V gene TRBV7-2, with TRBD2 matching 7 bases. This receptor was obtained from a human donor in good health (CMV status not recorded). Some clones in this sample may be carry-over from other donors' samples. The source material was PBMCs. The CDR3 sequence is CASSLVSAGTKNYNEQFF. The CDR3 DNA is TGTGCCAGCAGCTTAGTTTCAGCCGGGACTAAAAACTACAATGAGCAGTTCTTC.